This T cell receptor (beta chain) was identified during a study of blood T cells in healthy people across ages. Study outcomes and limitations: A roughly linear age-dependent decrease characterized TCR beta diversity per million T cells.

Primers used in a second PCR of about 7 to 12 cycles were a sample-barcoded 5' primer and a J-beta primer mix. TCRdb independently ran MiXCR on the 5' RACE reads; one entry per CDR3 protein. The top ten hold around 21% of the sample, which has hundreds of thousands of distinct CDR3 sequences, approximately 44% seen once. V lost 3 bases and J 4 bases, leaving 16 bases between the germline ends. This CDR3 region has 15 residues. Per the germline V gene, CDR1 is SGDLS and CDR2 is YYNGEE. With regard to this clonotype: The antigen is unknown.

The specimen sequenced was blood. This TCR derives from a man aged 55 to 70 in good health. V and J are TRBV9 and TRBJ1-2; no reliable D call. The DNA of the CDR3 is TGTGCCAGCAGCGGCCTGACCCCGGCGGGCTATGGCTACACCTTC. It yields the protein CASSGLTPAGYGYTF.